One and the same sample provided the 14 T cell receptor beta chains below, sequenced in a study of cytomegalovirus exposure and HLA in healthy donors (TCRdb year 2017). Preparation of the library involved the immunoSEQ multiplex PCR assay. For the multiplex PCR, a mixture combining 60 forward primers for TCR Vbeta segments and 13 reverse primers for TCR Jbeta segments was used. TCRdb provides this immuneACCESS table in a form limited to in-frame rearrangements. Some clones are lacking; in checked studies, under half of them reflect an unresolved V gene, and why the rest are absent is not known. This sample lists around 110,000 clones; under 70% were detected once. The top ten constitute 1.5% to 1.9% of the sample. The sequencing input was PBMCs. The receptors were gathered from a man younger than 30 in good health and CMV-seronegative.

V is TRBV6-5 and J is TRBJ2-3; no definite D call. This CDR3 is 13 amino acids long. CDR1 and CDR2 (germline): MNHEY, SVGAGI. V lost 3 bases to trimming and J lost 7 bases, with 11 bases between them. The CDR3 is CASSYSLTHTQYF. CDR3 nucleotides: TGTGCCAGCAGTTATAGCCTTACTCATACGCAGTATTTT.

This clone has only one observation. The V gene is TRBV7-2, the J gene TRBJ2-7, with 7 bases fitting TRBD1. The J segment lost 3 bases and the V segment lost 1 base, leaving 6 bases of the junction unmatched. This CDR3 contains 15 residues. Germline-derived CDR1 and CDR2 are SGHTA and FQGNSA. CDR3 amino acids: CASSLGPGQFYEQYF. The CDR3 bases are TGTGCCAGCAGCTTAGGCCCGGGACAGTTCTACGAGCAGTACTTC.

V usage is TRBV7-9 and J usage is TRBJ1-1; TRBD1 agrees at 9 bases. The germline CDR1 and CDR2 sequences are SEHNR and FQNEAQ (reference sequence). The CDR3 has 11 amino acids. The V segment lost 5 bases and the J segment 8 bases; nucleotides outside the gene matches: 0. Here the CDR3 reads CASSDRGEAFF. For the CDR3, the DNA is TGTGCCAGCAGCGACAGGGGGGAAGCTTTCTTT. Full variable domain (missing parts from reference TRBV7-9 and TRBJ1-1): DTGVSQNPRHKITKRGQNVTFRCDPISEHNRLYWYRQTLGQGPEFLTYFQNEAQLEKSRLLSDRFSAERPKGSFSTLEIQRTEQGDSAMYLCASSDRGEAFFGQGTRLTVV.

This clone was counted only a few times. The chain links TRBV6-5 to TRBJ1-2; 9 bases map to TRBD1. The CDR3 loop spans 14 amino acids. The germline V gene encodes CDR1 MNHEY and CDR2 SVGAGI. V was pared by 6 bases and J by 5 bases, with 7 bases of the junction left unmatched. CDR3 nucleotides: TGTGCCAGCAGCATGGGACAGGGACATTATGGCTACACCTTC. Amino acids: CASSMGQGHYGYTF.

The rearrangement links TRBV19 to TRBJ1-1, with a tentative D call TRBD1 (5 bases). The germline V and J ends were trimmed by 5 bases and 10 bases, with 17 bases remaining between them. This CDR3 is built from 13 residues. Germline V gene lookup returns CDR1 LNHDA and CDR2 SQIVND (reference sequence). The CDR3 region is CASSPDPAGGAFF. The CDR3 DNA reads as TGTGCCAGTAGTCCCGACCCGGCCGGGGGAGCTTTCTTT.

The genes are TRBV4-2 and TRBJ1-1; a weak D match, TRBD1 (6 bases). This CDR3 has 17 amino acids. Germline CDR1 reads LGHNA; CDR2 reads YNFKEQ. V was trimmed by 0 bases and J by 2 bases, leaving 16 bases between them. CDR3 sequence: CASSQERVTGENTEAFF. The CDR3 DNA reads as TGTGCCAGCAGCCAAGAGAGGGTGACAGGTGAAAACACTGAAGCTTTCTTT.

The CDR3 nucleotides are TGTGCCAGCAGTTACTCGGCAGGGATGTCTAACTATGGCTACACCTTC. This codes for CASSYSAGMSNYGYTF. The rearrangement joins TRBV6-6 to TRBJ1-2, with D maybe TRBD1 (5 bases). This CDR3 comprises 16 residues. Trimming removed 0 bases at V and 0 bases at J, with 11 bases between. From germline, CDR1 is MNHNY and CDR2 SVGAGI (reference sequence).

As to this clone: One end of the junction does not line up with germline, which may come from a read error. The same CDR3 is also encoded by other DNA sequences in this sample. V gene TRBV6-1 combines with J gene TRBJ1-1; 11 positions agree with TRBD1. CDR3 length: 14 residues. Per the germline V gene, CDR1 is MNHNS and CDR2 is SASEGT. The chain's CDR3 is CASGDRGGGTEAFF. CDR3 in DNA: TGTGCCAGCGGGGACAGGGGGGGAGGCACTGAAGCTTTCTTC.

The CDR3 is CAILPAGTSGHIQYF. CDR3 bases: TGTGCCATCCTACCTGCCGGGACTAGCGGCCACATTCAGTACTTC. The chain couples TRBV6-1 to TRBJ2-4, with 11 nucleotides matching TRBD2. V shed 10 bases and J 8 bases; nucleotides not matched to a gene: 13. The V gene's germline CDR1 is MNHNS and CDR2 SASEGT. This CDR3 contains 15 residues.

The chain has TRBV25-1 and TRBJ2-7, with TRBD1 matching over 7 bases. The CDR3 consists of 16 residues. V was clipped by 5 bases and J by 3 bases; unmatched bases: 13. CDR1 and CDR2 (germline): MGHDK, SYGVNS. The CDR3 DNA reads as TGTGCCAGCAGTTCTACCGCCGGGACAGCCTTCTACGAGCAGTACTTC. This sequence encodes CASSSTAGTAFYEQYF.

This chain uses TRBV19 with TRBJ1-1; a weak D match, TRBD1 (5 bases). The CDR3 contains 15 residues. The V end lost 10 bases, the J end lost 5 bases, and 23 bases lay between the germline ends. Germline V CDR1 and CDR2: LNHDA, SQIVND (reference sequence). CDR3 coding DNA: TGTGCCACCAAATTGGCCCGAAGCGGGGCAACTGAAGCTTTCTTT. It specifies CATKLARSGATEAFF. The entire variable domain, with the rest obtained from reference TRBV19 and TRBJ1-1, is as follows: DGGITQSPKYLFRKEGQNVTLSCEQNLNHDAMYWYRQDPGQGLRLIYYSQIVNDFQKGDIAEGYSVSREKKESFPLTVTSAQKNPTAFYLCATKLARSGATEAFFGQGTRLTVV.

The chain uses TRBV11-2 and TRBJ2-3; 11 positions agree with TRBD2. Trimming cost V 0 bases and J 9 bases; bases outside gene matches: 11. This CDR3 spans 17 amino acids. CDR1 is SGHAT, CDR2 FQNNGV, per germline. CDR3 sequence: CASSLDLLAGDKGTQYF. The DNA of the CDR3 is TGTGCCAGCAGCTTAGATCTACTAGCGGGAGATAAGGGGACGCAGTATTTT.

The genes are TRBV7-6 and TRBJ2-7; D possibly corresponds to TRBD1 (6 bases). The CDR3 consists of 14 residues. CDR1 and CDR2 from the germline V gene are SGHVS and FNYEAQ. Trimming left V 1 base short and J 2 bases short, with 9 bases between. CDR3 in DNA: TGTGCCAGCAGCTTAGGAGGACAGACCTACGAGCAGTACTTC. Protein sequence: CASSLGGQTYEQYF.

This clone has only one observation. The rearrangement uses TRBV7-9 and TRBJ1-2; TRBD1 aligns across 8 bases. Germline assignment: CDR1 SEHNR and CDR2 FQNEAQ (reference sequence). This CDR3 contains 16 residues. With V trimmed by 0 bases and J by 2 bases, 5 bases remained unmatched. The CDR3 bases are TGTGCCAGCAGCTTAGCGAACCGGGACAGGAACTATGGCTACACCTTC. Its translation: CASSLANRDRNYGYTF. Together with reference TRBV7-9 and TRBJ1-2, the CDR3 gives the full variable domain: DTGVSQNPRHKITKRGQNVTFRCDPISEHNRLYWYRQTLGQGPEFLTYFQNEAQLEKSRLLSDRFSAERPKGSFSTLEIQRTEQGDSAMYLCASSLANRDRNYGYTFGSGTRLTVV.